This is a list of T cell receptor beta chains from one sample in a study of T-cell memory formation after mild COVID-19. TCRdb re-derived calls from the 5' RACE reads in MiXCR, one entry per CDR3 protein. The data contain 470,000 or so distinct CDR3 sequences, roughly 17% of them singletons. The sequencing sample was made of PBMCs or a T cell subset sorted from them (not recorded which). The receptors shown here come from a young man who had mild COVID-19 (a few samples of this study predate the infection). Cell type and time point are not known. The CDR3 runs from the conserved cysteine through the conserved F or W. A D gene is named only where the DNA matches it firmly. Clone size is stated in some rows and not others, as once, few, many or a class when expanded.

CDR3 length	D gene	clone size	V gene	J gene	CDR3 protein	CDR3 DNA
14	TRBD1	few	TRBV6-5	TRBJ1-2	CASSYTGGGFGYTF	TGTGCCAGCAGTTATACAGGGGGCGGATTTGGCTACACCTTC
14	NA	few	TRBV11-2	TRBJ2-3	CASSPGGATDTQYF	TGTGCCAGCAGCCCCGGCGGGGCCACAGATACGCAGTATTTT
14	NA	NA	TRBV7-3	TRBJ2-5	CASTGGSGQETQYF	TGTGCCAGCACAGGGGGGTCCGGCCAAGAGACCCAGTACTTC
19	NA	few	TRBV4-3	TRBJ2-3	CASSQVSDVWGVSTDTQYF	TGCGCCAGCAGCCAAGTCTCAGATGTGTGGGGGGTTAGCACAGATACGCAGTATTTT
12	NA	few	TRBV19	TRBJ1-4	CASSRLYEKLFF	TGTGCCAGTAGTCGGCTATATGAAAAACTGTTTTTT
13	TRBD1	few	TRBV12-3/TRBV12-4	TRBJ1-5	CASSPDRVQPQHF	TGTGCCAGCAGCCCCGACAGGGTTCAGCCCCAGCATTTT
15	NA	few	TRBV15	TRBJ1-2	CATSSGGWLGYGYTF	TGTGCCACCAGCAGCGGGGGGTGGCTGGGATATGGCTACACCTTC
14	NA	NA	TRBV7-2	TRBJ2-3	CASSPRGATDTQYF	TGTGCCAGCAGCCCCCGGGGGGCAACAGATACGCAGTATTTT
18	TRBD2	few	TRBV10-3	TRBJ2-5	CAISVTAGGGTLQETQYF	TGTGCCATCAGTGTAACAGCGGGGGGCGGAACCTTACAAGAGACCCAGTACTTC
13	NA	few	TRBV10-3	TRBJ2-3	CAIHGGDTDTQYF	TGTGCCATTCACGGGGGAGATACAGATACGCAGTATTTT
18	TRBD2	few	TRBV4-1	TRBJ2-2	CASSQVATGGPNTGELFF	TGCGCCAGCAGCCAAGTAGCCACGGGGGGGCCTAACACCGGGGAGCTGTTTTTT
14	NA	many	TRBV5-1	TRBJ1-4	CASSPGGLNEKLFF	TGCGCCAGCAGCCCGGGGGGACTTAATGAAAAACTGTTTTTT
17	NA	few	TRBV12-3/TRBV12-4	TRBJ2-1	CASSPFGGGVSYNEQFF	TGTGCCAGCAGCCCCTTTGGAGGGGGGGTCTCCTACAATGAGCAGTTCTTC
13	NA	few	TRBV7-2	TRBJ1-2	CASSPPGLYGYTF	TGTGCCAGCAGTCCCCCTGGACTCTATGGCTACACCTTC
14	NA	NA	TRBV15	TRBJ2-3	CATSATASTDTQYF	TGTGCCACCAGCGCGACAGCCAGCACAGATACGCAGTATTTT
14	NA	NA	TRBV7-9	TRBJ1-3	CASSPMVSGNTIYF	TGTGCCAGCAGCCCGATGGTCTCTGGAAACACCATATATTTT
19	TRBD1	NA	TRBV19	TRBJ2-7	CASSKRGQGTMEDYYEQYF	TGTGCCAGTAGTAAAAGGGGACAGGGGACAATGGAGGACTACTACGAGCAGTACTTC
14	NA	many	TRBV2	TRBJ1-6	CASRPGSIDSPLHF	TGTGCCAGCAGACCGGGATCTATTGATTCACCCCTCCACTTT
13	TRBD1	few	TRBV20-1	TRBJ2-7	CSARDRRTYEQYF	TGCAGTGCCCGGGACAGGCGCACCTACGAGCAGTACTTC
13	NA	NA	TRBV2	TRBJ2-3	CASSISEDSRRYF	TGTGCCAGCAGTATCTCAGAGGACAGCAGGCGGTATTTT
10	NA	NA	TRBV30	TRBJ2-7	CAWSKGWQYF	TGTGCCTGGAGTAAAGGGTGGCAGTACTTC
16	NA	few	TRBV18	TRBJ2-4	CASSPVGDRGKNIQYF	TGTGCCAGCTCACCAGTCGGGGACCGGGGGAAAAACATTCAGTACTTC
13	NA	few	TRBV5-1	TRBJ1-6	CASSLARESPLHF	TGCGCCAGCAGCTTGGCCCGGGAATCACCCCTCCACTTT
15	NA	NA	TRBV4-1	TRBJ1-2	CASSQPIGSSYGYTF	TGCGCCAGCAGCCAACCGATAGGTTCAAGCTATGGCTACACCTTC
13	NA	NA	TRBV5-5	TRBJ2-5	CASSRLATETQYF	TGTGCCAGCAGCCGATTAGCCACAGAGACCCAGTACTTC
14	NA	few	TRBV4-3	TRBJ2-5	CASSQETLGGTQYF	TGCGCCAGCAGCCAAGAAACCCTCGGGGGCACCCAGTACTTC
19	NA	NA	TRBV7-3	TRBJ2-1	CASSLGPGTGGGPDNEQFF	TGTGCCAGCAGCTTAGGTCCGGGGACTGGGGGCGGACCGGACAATGAGCAGTTCTTC
12	NA	many	TRBV7-9	TRBJ1-5	CASSFDDQPQHF	TGTGCCAGCAGCTTTGACGATCAGCCCCAGCATTTT
15	TRBD1	few	TRBV4-3	TRBJ1-2	CASSQDVRGKYGYTF	TGCGCCAGCAGCCAAGACGTCAGGGGGAAGTATGGCTACACCTTC
12	TRBD2	many	TRBV29-1	TRBJ2-3	CSVGAGADTQYF	TGCAGCGTCGGGGCGGGAGCAGATACGCAGTATTTT
15	NA	NA	TRBV6-5	TRBJ2-1	CASSYTGGVYNEQFF	TGTGCCAGCAGTTACACAGGGGGGGTCTACAATGAGCAGTTCTTC
13	NA	NA	TRBV5-1	TRBJ1-5	CASSLAVGQPQHF	TGCGCCAGCAGCTTGGCCGTCGGTCAGCCCCAGCATTTT
16	TRBD1	NA	TRBV6-5	TRBJ1-6	CASSYPLGTGVSPLHF	TGTGCCAGCAGTTACCCCCTTGGGACAGGGGTTTCACCCCTCCACTTT
13	NA	NA	TRBV20-1	TRBJ2-7	CSAGGTSAYEQYF	TGCAGTGCTGGGGGGACGTCGGCCTACGAGCAGTACTTC
16	NA	few	TRBV4-3	TRBJ2-5	CASSQDHAGTEETQYF	TGCGCCAGCAGCCAAGATCACGCGGGAACCGAAGAGACCCAGTACTTC
14	NA	NA	TRBV18	TRBJ2-3	CASSPAGRPDTQYF	TGTGCCAGCTCACCCGCGGGTCGGCCAGATACGCAGTATTTT
13	NA	medium-sized	TRBV29-1	TRBJ2-7	CSVEGGVSYEQYF	TGCAGCGTTGAAGGTGGGGTCTCCTACGAGCAGTACTTC
14	TRBD1	NA	TRBV7-9	TRBJ1-2	CASSSDRGNYGYTF	TGTGCCAGCAGCTCCGACAGGGGAAACTATGGCTACACCTTC
14	TRBD1	NA	TRBV27	TRBJ2-1	CASSPGTGIFEQFF	TGTGCCAGCAGCCCCGGGACAGGGATTTTCGAGCAGTTCTTC
15	NA	few	TRBV10-3	TRBJ1-6	CAISEATPGNSPLHF	TGTGCCATCAGTGAGGCCACCCCCGGGAATTCACCCCTCCACTTT
16	NA	NA	TRBV7-9	TRBJ2-2	CASRKGTLLGAGELFF	TGTGCCAGCAGAAAAGGGACACTTCTAGGCGCCGGGGAGCTGTTTTTT
20	TRBD2	few	TRBV7-2	TRBJ2-3	CASSLVPPGRGGGGTDTQYF	TGTGCCAGCAGCTTAGTCCCCCCCGGGAGGGGCGGGGGGGGCACAGATACGCAGTATTTT
16	NA	few	TRBV5-1	TRBJ2-3	CASRLDSQSSTDTQYF	TGCGCCAGCAGACTCGACAGCCAGTCTAGCACAGATACGCAGTATTTT
15	TRBD2	NA	TRBV5-4	TRBJ2-5	CASSSFGEGGETQYF	TGTGCCAGCAGCTCCTTCGGGGAGGGCGGAGAGACCCAGTACTTC
13	NA	NA	TRBV6-6	TRBJ1-5	CASSYGSGQPQHF	TGTGCCAGCAGTTACGGGTCGGGTCAGCCCCAGCATTTT
13	NA	NA	TRBV19	TRBJ1-2	CASSIEQEYGYTF	TGTGCCAGTAGTATCGAGCAGGAGTATGGCTACACCTTC
13	TRBD1	few	TRBV2	TRBJ2-7	CASGETGSHEQYF	TGTGCCAGCGGAGAGACAGGGTCCCACGAGCAGTACTTC
15	TRBD1	many	TRBV10-3	TRBJ2-5	CAISDPGQGLETQYF	TGTGCCATCAGCGATCCGGGACAGGGATTAGAGACCCAGTACTTC
14	TRBD2	NA	TRBV4-3	TRBJ2-1	CASSQSGGYNEQFF	TGCGCCAGCAGCCAAAGCGGGGGCTACAATGAGCAGTTCTTC
13	NA	few	TRBV10-3	TRBJ1-1	CAISETRGTEAFF	TGTGCCATCAGTGAGACGCGGGGCACTGAAGCTTTCTTT
20	NA	few	TRBV6-5	TRBJ2-3	CASSYSPPSLSSDDTDTQYF	TGTGCCAGCAGTTACTCCCCCCCATCGTTGTCGAGCGACGACACAGATACGCAGTATTTT
14	TRBD2	few	TRBV6-2/TRBV6-3	TRBJ2-3	CASSSGTTSDTQYF	TGTGCCAGCAGTTCCGGGACTACTTCAGATACGCAGTATTTT
16	NA	few	TRBV4-3	TRBJ2-3	CASSQTAPGGGDTQYF	TGCGCCAGCAGCCAGACCGCTCCGGGTGGGGGAGATACGCAGTATTTT
11	NA	many	TRBV15	TRBJ2-1	CATSGWSEQFF	TGTGCCACCAGCGGATGGAGTGAGCAGTTCTTC
15	TRBD1	few	TRBV5-1	TRBJ2-1	CASSLGDTGVDEQFF	TGCGCCAGCAGCTTGGGGGACACAGGGGTGGATGAGCAGTTCTTC
13	NA	few	TRBV20-1	TRBJ1-5	CSATRDSNQPQHF	TGCAGTGCTACCCGGGACAGCAATCAGCCCCAGCATTTT
14	NA	NA	TRBV7-2	TRBJ1-2	CASSFRTPNYGYTF	TGTGCCAGCAGCTTCCGAACTCCGAACTATGGCTACACCTTC